One sample yielded the 16 T cell receptor beta chains listed below, sequenced in a study of T cells in severe cutaneous drug reactions. TCR subtype-specific primers in iRepertoire multiplex PCR prepared libraries for bulk and single-cell sequencing. Using the multiplex PCR reads, TCRdb records one entry per CDR3 protein without DNA. The table lists about 10,000 distinct CDR3 sequences. Carbamazepine had induced Stevens-Johnson syndrome or toxic epidermal necrolysis in the sequenced donors. Source material: cells from a skin blister. These receptors all stem from a human donor with Stevens-Johnson syndrome, a severe cutaneous drug reaction.

The gene calls are TRBV20-1 and TRBJ2-3; TCRdb calls TRBD2, which cannot be checked without DNA. The CDR3 is 14 amino acids. Germline V gene data show CDR1 as DFQATT and CDR2 as SNEGSKA (reference sequence). CDR3 amino acids: CSASKRGGADTQYF.

The chain joins TRBV5-4 to TRBJ2-7; TCRdb gives TRBD1 as the D gene, but with no DNA this cannot be confirmed. The CDR3 covers 15 residues. CDR1 and CDR2 (germline): SGHNT, YYREEE (reference sequence). This chain's CDR3 is CASSKPGQGFPEQYF.

The V and J genes are TRBV20-1 and TRBJ2-7; TCRdb calls TRBD2, which cannot be checked without DNA. CDR3 length: 15 residues. Germline values: CDR1 DFQATT, CDR2 SNEGSKA (reference sequence). The CDR3 loop reads CSARDWLAGPLEQYF.

The rearrangement links TRBV20-1 to TRBJ2-1; with no DNA, the TCRdb D assignment of TRBD1 cannot be verified. CDR1 and CDR2 from the germline V gene are DFQATT and SNEGSKA (reference sequence). The CDR3 is 14 residues long. The CDR3 loop is CSARGDRSYNEQFF.

The chain is built from TRBV4-1 and TRBJ1-1. Germline CDR1 reads MGHRA; CDR2 reads YSYEKL. The CDR3 is 15 amino acids. CDR3 loop: CASSRESGRGLEAFF.

The chain couples TRBV20-1 to TRBJ2-3; the TRBD2 assignment by TCRdb is unverifiable without DNA. Germline CDR1 DFQATT, CDR2 SNEGSKA (reference sequence). The CDR3 totals 16 residues. CDR3 sequence reads: CSARDPWTSVSDTQYF.

V usage is TRBV20-1 and J usage is TRBJ2-7; TCRdb selects TRBD2, and the lack of DNA leaves this call unchecked. Per germline, CDR1 DFQATT and CDR2 SNEGSKA (reference sequence). This CDR3 spans 16 amino acids. The CDR3: CSAAQVLAGAFYEQYF.

The gene calls are TRBV20-1 and TRBJ1-2; TCRdb's assignment of TRBD1 cannot be checked, as there is no DNA. The V gene's germline CDR1 is DFQATT and CDR2 SNEGSKA (reference sequence). The CDR3 is made up of 15 amino acids. The CDR3 sequence: CSARETGTGDYGYTF.

This clonotype is labeled medium-sized (0.01 to 0.1%) based on frequency. V and J are TRBV28 and TRBJ1-2; TCRdb lists TRBD1, though no DNA is available to test this call. The germline V gene has CDR1 MDHEN and CDR2 SYDVKM. The CDR3 is made up of 13 amino acids. The CDR3 is CASIGTGGYGYTF.

J is TRBJ2-5 and V is TRBV20-1; as DNA is missing, the TRBD2 call by TCRdb cannot be tested. Germline assignment: CDR1 DFQATT and CDR2 SNEGSKA (reference sequence). This CDR3 is 15 amino acids long. The CDR3 loop reads CSVVQGSSIQETQYF.

The CDR3 protein is CASLTAGTGEQYF. The chain combines TRBV2 with TRBJ2-7; TCRdb selects TRBD1, and the lack of DNA leaves this call unchecked. This CDR3 region has 13 residues. Germline CDR1 SNHLY, CDR2 FYNNEI.

The chain is built from TRBV20-1 and TRBJ2-7; without DNA, the TCRdb call of TRBD1 cannot be checked. This CDR3 comprises 12 residues. CDR1 DFQATT and CDR2 SNEGSKA come from the germline V gene (reference sequence). CDR3 region: CSAWDSTYEQYF.

This chain uses TRBV20-1 with TRBJ2-7; TCRdb's D call of TRBD2 is untestable without DNA. Germline-derived CDR1 and CDR2 are DFQATT and SNEGSKA (reference sequence). The CDR3 spans 14 residues. This chain's CDR3 is CSAYSSEGWYEQYF.

The CDR3 loop reads CSARAVPGQGSYNEQFF. The chain is built from TRBV20-1 and TRBJ2-1; TCRdb returns TRBD1, unconfirmable since there is no DNA. The germline V gene encodes CDR1 DFQATT and CDR2 SNEGSKA (reference sequence). The CDR3 has 17 residues.

The J gene is TRBJ1-2, the V gene TRBV29-1. CDR3 length: 13 amino acids. Germline V gene lookup returns CDR1 SQVTM and CDR2 ANQGSEA. CDR3 protein: CSVEVARDYGYTF.

J is TRBJ2-7 and V is TRBV29-1; TCRdb lists TRBD2, though no DNA is available to test this call. There are 13 residues in the CDR3. From germline, CDR1 is SQVTM and CDR2 ANQGSEA. The CDR3 protein is CSVASMSNYEQYF.